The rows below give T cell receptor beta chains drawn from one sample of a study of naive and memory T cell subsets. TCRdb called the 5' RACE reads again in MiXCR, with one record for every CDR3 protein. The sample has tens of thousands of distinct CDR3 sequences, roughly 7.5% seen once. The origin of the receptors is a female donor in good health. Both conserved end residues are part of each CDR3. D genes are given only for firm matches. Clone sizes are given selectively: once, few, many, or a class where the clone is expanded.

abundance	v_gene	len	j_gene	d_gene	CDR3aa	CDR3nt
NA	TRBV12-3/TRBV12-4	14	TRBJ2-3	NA	CASSWGGLRYTQYF	TGTGCCAGCAGCTGGGGCGGACTCAGGTATACGCAGTATTTT
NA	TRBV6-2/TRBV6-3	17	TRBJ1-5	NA	CASSYFPVERGNQPQHF	TGTGCCAGCAGTTACTTCCCAGTTGAGAGGGGCAATCAGCCCCAGCATTTT
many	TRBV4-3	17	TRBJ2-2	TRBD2	CASSRGLAGANTGELFF	TGCGCCAGCAGCCGCGGACTAGCGGGGGCGAACACCGGGGAGCTGTTTTTT
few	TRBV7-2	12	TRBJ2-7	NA	CASSLIPYEQYF	TGTGCCAGCAGCTTAATTCCCTACGAGCAGTACTTC
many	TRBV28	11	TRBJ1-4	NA	CASSLYGWLFF	TGTGCCAGCAGTTTATACGGGTGGCTGTTTTTT
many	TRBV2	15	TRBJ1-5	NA	CASRRKWGLNQPQHF	TGTGCCAGCCGTCGTAAGTGGGGCTTGAATCAGCCCCAGCATTTT
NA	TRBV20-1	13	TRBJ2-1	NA	CSLGGGGKNEQFF	TGCAGCCTAGGGGGCGGGGGAAAGAATGAGCAGTTCTTC
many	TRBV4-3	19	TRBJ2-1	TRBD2	CASSQDGLAGARRYNEQFF	TGCGCCAGCAGCCAAGATGGACTAGCGGGGGCCCGACGATACAATGAGCAGTTCTTC
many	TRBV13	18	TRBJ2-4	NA	CASSLWGGQRLAKNIQYF	TGTGCCAGCAGCTTGTGGGGGGGCCAGCGACTAGCCAAAAACATTCAGTACTTC
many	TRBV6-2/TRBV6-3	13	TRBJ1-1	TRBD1	CASSQDRVEEAFF	TGTGCCAGCAGCCAAGACAGGGTTGAAGAAGCTTTCTTT
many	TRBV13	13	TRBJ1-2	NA	CASSSGSNYGYTF	TGTGCCAGCAGCTCCGGATCGAACTATGGCTACACCTTC
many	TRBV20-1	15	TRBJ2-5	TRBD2	CSARGGLAGVGTQYF	TGCAGTGCTAGGGGGGGACTAGCGGGGGTCGGGACCCAGTACTTC
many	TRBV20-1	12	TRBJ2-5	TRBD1	CSTHRGIETQYF	TGCAGTACCCACAGGGGAATAGAGACCCAGTACTTC
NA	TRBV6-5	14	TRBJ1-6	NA	CASSLPGNNSPLHF	TGTGCCAGCAGCTTGCCGGGGAACAATTCACCCCTCCACTTT
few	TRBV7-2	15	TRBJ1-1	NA	CASRVDMTKNTEAFF	TGTGCCAGCAGAGTAGACATGACTAAGAACACTGAAGCTTTCTTT
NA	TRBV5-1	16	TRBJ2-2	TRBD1	CASSLVIQGATGELFF	TGCGCCAGCAGCTTGGTGATACAGGGGGCCACCGGGGAGCTGTTTTTT
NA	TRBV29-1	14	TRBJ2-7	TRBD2	CSVVAGATLGEQYF	TGCAGCGTGGTAGCGGGGGCCACTCTAGGCGAGCAGTACTTC
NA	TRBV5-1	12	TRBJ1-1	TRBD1	CASTDRATEAFF	TGCGCCAGCACCGACAGGGCCACTGAAGCTTTCTTT
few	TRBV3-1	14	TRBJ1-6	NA	CASSRTIGGSPLHF	TGTGCCAGCAGCCGGACTATAGGAGGGTCACCCCTCCACTTT
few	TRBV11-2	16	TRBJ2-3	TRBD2	CASSTLAGGLPDTQYF	TGTGCCAGCAGCACACTAGCGGGGGGGCTACCAGATACGCAGTATTTT
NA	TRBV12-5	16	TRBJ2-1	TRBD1	CASGPPGTGAHNEQFF	TGTGCTAGTGGTCCCCCCGGGACAGGAGCCCACAATGAGCAGTTCTTC
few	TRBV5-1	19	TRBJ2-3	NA	CASSSGQGGQRGGTDTQYF	TGCGCCAGCAGCTCCGGACAGGGAGGGCAGCGGGGGGGCACAGATACGCAGTATTTT
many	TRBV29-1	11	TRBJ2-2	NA	CSVPGEGELFF	TGCAGCGTTCCGGGGGAGGGGGAGCTGTTTTTT
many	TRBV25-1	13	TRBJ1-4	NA	CASSGQANEKLFF	TGTGCCAGCAGTGGGCAGGCTAATGAAAAACTGTTTTTT
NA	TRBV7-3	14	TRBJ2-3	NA	CASRDRGSRDTQYF	TGTGCCAGCAGAGATAGGGGGTCTCGAGATACGCAGTATTTT
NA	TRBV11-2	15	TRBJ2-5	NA	CASSLQVTLQETQYF	TGTGCCAGCAGCTTACAAGTGACTTTGCAAGAGACCCAGTACTTC
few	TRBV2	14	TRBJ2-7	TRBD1	CASSPGQASGEQYF	TGTGCCAGCAGTCCGGGACAGGCTTCGGGCGAGCAGTACTTC
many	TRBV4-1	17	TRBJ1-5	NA	CASSQTIIRGPNQPQHF	TGCGCCAGCAGCCAGACCATCATAAGGGGCCCCAATCAGCCCCAGCATTTT
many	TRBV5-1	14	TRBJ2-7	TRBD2	CASSYSGGASEQYF	TGCGCCAGCAGCTACAGCGGGGGGGCCAGCGAGCAGTACTTC